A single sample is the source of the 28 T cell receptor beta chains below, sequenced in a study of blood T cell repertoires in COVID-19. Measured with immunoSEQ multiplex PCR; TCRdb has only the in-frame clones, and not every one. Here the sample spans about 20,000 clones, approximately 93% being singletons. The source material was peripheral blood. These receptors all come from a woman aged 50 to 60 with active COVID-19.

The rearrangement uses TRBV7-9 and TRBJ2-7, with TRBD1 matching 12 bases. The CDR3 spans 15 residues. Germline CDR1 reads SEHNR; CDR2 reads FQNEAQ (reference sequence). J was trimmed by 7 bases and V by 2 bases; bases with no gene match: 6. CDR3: CASSLMGQGAKEQYF. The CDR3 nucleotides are TGTGCCAGCAGCTTAATGGGACAGGGGGCGAAGGAGCAGTACTTC.

CDR3 protein: CASSFAGTGYGYTF. DNA of the CDR3: TGTGCCAGCAGCTTCGCCGGGACAGGCTATGGCTACACCTTC. V usage is TRBV7-2 and J usage is TRBJ1-2; 8 positions agree with TRBD1. J lost 4 bases, V lost 3 bases, and 4 bases had no gene match. The CDR3 extends over 14 amino acids. Germline loops: CDR1 SGHTA, CDR2 FQGNSA.

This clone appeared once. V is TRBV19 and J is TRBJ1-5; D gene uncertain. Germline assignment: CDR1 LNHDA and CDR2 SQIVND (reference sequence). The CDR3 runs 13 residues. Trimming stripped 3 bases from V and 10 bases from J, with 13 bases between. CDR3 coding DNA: TGTGCCAGTAGTATGTCCCCTAATGCTCCCCAGCATTTT. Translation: CASSMSPNAPQHF.

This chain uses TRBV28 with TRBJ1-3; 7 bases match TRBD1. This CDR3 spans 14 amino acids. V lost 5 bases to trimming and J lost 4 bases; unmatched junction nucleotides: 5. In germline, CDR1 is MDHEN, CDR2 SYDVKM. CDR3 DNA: TGTGCCAGCAGTCCATGGGACAGAGGAAACACCATATATTTT. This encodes CASSPWDRGNTIYF.

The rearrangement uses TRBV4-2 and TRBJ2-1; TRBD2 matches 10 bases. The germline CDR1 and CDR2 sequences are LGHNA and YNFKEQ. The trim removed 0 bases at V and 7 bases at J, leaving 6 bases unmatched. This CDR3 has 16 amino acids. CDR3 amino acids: CASSQDILAGDNEQFF. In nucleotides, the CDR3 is TGTGCCAGCAGCCAAGATATCCTAGCGGGAGATAATGAGCAGTTCTTC.

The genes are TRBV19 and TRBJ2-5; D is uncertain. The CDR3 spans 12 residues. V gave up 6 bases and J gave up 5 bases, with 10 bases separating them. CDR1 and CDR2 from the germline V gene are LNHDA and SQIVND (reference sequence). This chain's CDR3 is CASSRVGETQYF. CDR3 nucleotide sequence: TGTGCCAGTAGCCGTGTCGGGGAGACCCAGTACTTC.

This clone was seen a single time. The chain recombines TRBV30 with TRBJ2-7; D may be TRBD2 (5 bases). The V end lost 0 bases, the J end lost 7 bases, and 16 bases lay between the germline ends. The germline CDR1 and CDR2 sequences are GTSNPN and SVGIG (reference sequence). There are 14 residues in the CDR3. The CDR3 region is CAWSVGSVGNEQYF. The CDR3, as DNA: TGTGCCTGGAGTGTAGGGAGCGTGGGGAATGAGCAGTACTTC.

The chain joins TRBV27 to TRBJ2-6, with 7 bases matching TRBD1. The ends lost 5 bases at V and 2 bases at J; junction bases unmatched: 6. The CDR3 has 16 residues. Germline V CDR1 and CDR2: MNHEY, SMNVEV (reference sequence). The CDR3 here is CASSPTGVAGANVLTF. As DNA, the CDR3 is TGTGCCAGCAGTCCCACAGGGGTGGCTGGGGCCAACGTCCTGACTTTC. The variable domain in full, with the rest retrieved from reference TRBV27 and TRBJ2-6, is EAQVTQNPRYLITVTGKKLTVTCSQNMNHEYMSWYRQDPGLGLRQIYYSMNVEVTDKGDVPEGYKVSRKEKRNFPLILESPSPNQTSLYFCASSPTGVAGANVLTFGAGSRLTVL.

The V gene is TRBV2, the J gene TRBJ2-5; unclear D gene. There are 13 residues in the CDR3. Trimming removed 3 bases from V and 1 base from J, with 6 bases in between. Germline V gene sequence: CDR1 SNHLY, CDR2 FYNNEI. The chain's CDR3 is CASSDSGQETQYF. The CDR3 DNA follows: TGTGCCAGCAGTGACTCGGGCCAAGAGACCCAGTACTTC.

For the CDR3, the DNA is TGTGCCAGTAGTATCGGTCAGGGGCCTAATCAGCCCCAGCATTTT. This translates into CASSIGQGPNQPQHF. The chain carries TRBV19 and TRBJ1-5, with D possibly matching TRBD1 (6 bases). Germline CDR1 and CDR2: LNHDA and SQIVND (reference sequence). The CDR3 sequence is 15 residues long. Trimming pared 3 bases from V and 4 bases from J, leaving 13 bases between.

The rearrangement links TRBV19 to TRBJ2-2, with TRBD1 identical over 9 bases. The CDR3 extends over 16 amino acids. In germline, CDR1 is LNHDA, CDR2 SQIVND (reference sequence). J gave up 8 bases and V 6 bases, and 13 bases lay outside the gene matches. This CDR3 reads CASSPLPGQGTGELFF. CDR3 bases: TGTGCCAGTAGCCCCTTACCGGGACAGGGAACGGGGGAGCTGTTTTTT.

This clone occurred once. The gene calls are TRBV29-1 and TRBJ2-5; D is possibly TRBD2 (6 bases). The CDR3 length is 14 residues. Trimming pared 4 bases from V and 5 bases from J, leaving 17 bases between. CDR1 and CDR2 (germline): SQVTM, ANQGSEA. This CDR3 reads CSVVGGRGSETQYF. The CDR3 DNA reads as TGCAGCGTTGTGGGAGGACGGGGGTCGGAGACCCAGTACTTC.

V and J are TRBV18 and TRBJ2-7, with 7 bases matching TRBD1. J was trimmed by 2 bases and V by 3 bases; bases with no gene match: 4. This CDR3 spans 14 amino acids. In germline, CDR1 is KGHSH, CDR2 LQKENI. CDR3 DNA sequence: TGTGCCAGCTCACCCCCGGGACAGCCCTACGAGCAGTACTTC. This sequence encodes CASSPPGQPYEQYF.

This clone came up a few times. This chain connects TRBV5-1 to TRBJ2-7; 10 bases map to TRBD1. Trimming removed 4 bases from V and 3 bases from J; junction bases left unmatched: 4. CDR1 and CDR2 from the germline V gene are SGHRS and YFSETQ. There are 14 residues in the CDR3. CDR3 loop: CASSVGQGVYEQYF. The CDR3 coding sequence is TGCGCCAGCAGCGTCGGACAGGGGGTCTACGAGCAGTACTTC.

The CDR3 spells CASSEPVDGYTF. CDR3 DNA sequence: TGTGCCAGCAGTGAACCGGTGGATGGCTACACCTTC. This chain joins TRBV28 and TRBJ1-2; D uncertain. The CDR3 consists of 12 residues. Deletions cut 5 bases from V and 6 bases from J, with 10 bases between. Germline V gene data show CDR1 as MDHEN and CDR2 as SYDVKM.

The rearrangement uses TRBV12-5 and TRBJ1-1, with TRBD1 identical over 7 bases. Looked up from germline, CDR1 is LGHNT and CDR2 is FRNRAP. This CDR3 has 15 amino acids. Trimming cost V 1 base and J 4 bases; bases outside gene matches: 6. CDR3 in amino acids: CASGLERQGTTEAFF. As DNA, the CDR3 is TGTGCTAGTGGTTTGGAAAGACAGGGAACCACTGAAGCTTTCTTT.

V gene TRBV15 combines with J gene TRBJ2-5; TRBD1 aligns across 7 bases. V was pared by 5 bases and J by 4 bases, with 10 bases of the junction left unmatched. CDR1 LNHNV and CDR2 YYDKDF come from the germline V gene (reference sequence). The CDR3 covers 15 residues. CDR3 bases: TGTGCCACCAGCGTACGACAGGGTTCGGGAGAGACCCAGTACTTC. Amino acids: CATSVRQGSGETQYF.

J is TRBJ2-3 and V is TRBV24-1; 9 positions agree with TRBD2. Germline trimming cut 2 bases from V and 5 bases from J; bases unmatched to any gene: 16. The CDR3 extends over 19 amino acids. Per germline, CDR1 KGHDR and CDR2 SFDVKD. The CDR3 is CATSDYRAVAGVERDTQYF. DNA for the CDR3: TGTGCCACCAGTGATTACAGGGCGGTAGCGGGAGTAGAAAGAGATACGCAGTATTTT.

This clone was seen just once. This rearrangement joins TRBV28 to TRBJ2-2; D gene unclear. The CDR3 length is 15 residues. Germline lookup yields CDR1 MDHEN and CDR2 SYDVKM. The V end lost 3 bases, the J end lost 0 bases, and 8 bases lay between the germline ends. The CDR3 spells CASSLRLANTGELFF. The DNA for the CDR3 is TGTGCCAGCAGTTTGAGGCTAGCGAACACCGGGGAGCTGTTTTTT.

The CDR3 sequence is CASTQGLLDTDTQYF. In DNA form, the CDR3 reads TGTGCCAGCACGCAGGGACTTTTGGACACAGATACGCAGTATTTT. The rearrangement uses TRBV2 and TRBJ2-3; a possible D gene is TRBD2 (6 bases). Germline-derived CDR1 and CDR2 are SNHLY and FYNNEI. V dropped 7 bases and J dropped 2 bases, with 16 bases sitting between them. The CDR3 contains 15 residues.

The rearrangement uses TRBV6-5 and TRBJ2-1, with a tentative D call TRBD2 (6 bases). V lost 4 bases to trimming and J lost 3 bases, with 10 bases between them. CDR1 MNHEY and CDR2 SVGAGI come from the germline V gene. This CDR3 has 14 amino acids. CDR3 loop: CASSLPSDYNEQFF. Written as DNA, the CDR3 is TGTGCCAGCAGTTTGCCTAGCGACTACAATGAGCAGTTCTTC.

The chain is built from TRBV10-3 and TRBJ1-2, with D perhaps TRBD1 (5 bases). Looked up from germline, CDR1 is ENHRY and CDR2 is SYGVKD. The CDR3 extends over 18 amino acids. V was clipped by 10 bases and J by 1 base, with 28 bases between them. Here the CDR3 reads CATQGSAREKNFNYGYTF. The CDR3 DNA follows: TGTGCCACCCAAGGTTCGGCCAGGGAAAAAAACTTTAACTATGGCTACACCTTC.

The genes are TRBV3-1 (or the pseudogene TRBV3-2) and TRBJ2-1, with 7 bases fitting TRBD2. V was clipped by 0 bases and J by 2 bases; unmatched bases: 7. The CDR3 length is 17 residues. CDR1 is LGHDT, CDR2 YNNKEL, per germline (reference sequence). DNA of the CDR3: TGTGCCAGCAGCCAAGATGGGGCGGGAGACACCTACAATGAGCAGTTCTTC. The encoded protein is CASSQDGAGDTYNEQFF.

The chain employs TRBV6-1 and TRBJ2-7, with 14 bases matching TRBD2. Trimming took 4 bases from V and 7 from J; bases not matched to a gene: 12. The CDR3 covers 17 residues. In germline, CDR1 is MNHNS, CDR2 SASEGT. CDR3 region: CASSARLAGGPGGEQYF. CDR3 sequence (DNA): TGTGCCAGCAGTGCCCGACTAGCGGGAGGGCCCGGGGGGGAGCAGTACTTC.

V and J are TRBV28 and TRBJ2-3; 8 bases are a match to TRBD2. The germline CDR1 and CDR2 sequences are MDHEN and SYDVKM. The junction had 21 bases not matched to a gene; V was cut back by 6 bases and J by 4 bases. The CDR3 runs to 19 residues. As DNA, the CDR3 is TGTGCCAGCAGGGCCCCGGGGGGGAAAATTATTACCTCGGCAGATACGCAGTATTTT. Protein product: CASRAPGGKIITSADTQYF.

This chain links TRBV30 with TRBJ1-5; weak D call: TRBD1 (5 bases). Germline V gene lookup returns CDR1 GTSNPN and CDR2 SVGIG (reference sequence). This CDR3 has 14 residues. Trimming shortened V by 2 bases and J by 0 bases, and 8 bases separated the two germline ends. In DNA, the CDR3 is TGTGCCTGGAGTTTAGGGGATAGCAATCAGCCCCAGCATTTT. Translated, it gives CAWSLGDSNQPQHF.

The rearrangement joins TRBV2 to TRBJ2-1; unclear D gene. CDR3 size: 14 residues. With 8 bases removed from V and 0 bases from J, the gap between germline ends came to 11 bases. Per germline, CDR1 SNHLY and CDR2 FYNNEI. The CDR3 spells CASAKLSSYNEQFF. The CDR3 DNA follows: TGTGCCAGCGCCAAACTAAGCTCCTACAATGAGCAGTTCTTC.

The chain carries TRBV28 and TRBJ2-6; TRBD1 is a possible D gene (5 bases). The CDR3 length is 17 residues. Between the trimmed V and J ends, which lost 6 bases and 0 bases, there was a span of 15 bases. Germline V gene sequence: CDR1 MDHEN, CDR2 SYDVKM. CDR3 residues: CASSPLQESSGANVLTF. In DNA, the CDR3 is TGTGCCAGCAGCCCCCTACAGGAGAGCTCTGGGGCCAACGTCCTGACTTTC.